Listed below are T cell receptor beta chains from one sample, sequenced in a study of blood T cell repertoires in COVID-19. Sequencing used immunoSEQ multiplex PCR; TCRdb keeps in-frame clones, though not all of them. The profile shows a few hundred thousand clones, 85% of them singletons. The sample comprised peripheral blood. The receptor source for this set is a woman aged 50 to 60 with active or convalescent COVID-19. Each CDR3 is given with its conserved first and last residue. The D gene is left open where the match is weak.

cdr3_aa: CASSSGLAGASYNEQFF; cdr3_length: 17; j_call: TRBJ2-1; v_call: TRBV5-4; d_call: TRBD2
cdr3_aa: CASSPIASSYNEQFF; cdr3_length: 15; j_call: TRBJ2-1; v_call: TRBV18; d_call: -
cdr3_aa: CASTPDRGQETQYF; cdr3_length: 14; j_call: TRBJ2-5; v_call: TRBV2; d_call: TRBD1
cdr3_aa: CASSQAYYEQFF; cdr3_length: 12; j_call: TRBJ2-1; v_call: TRBV6-5; d_call: -
cdr3_aa: CASSSTGFSGNTIYF; cdr3_length: 15; j_call: TRBJ1-3; v_call: TRBV6-5; d_call: -
cdr3_aa: CASSLDRDEAFF; cdr3_length: 12; j_call: TRBJ1-1; v_call: TRBV28; d_call: TRBD1
cdr3_aa: CASSYGRTYEQYF; cdr3_length: 13; j_call: TRBJ2-7; v_call: TRBV6-5; d_call: -
cdr3_aa: CATSRTGVIMNTEAFF; cdr3_length: 16; j_call: TRBJ1-1; v_call: TRBV15; d_call: -
cdr3_aa: CASSLYRGETYEQYF; cdr3_length: 15; j_call: TRBJ2-7; v_call: TRBV27; d_call: TRBD1
cdr3_aa: CASSQESHRGTEAFF; cdr3_length: 15; j_call: TRBJ1-1; v_call: TRBV4-2; d_call: -
cdr3_aa: CASSLRQGSTDTQYF; cdr3_length: 15; j_call: TRBJ2-3; v_call: TRBV7-9; d_call: TRBD1
cdr3_aa: CASSSFGDSYPYEQYF; cdr3_length: 16; j_call: TRBJ2-7; v_call: TRBV27; d_call: TRBD1
cdr3_aa: CASSYGTSIQFF; cdr3_length: 12; j_call: TRBJ2-1; v_call: TRBV5-1; d_call: -